This T cell receptor beta chain comes out of a study of cytomegalovirus exposure and HLA in healthy donors. For the study at large: A subsequent analysis reported that the roughly 120 validation repertoires were produced on the same platform that had also been used for the roughly 700 first-cohort repertoires. Whole-study results and caveats: The study put some 150 TCR beta chains on its list as cytomegalovirus-associated. TCR clusters originating in the first cohort tended to co-occur in the approximately 120 validation repertoires, according to a later analysis.

There are a few counts of this clone. No antigen is known for it. The J segment lost 7 bases and the V segment lost 5 bases, leaving 18 bases of the junction unmatched. The CDR3 loop spans 17 amino acids. Germline CDR1 is LNHDA and CDR2 is SQIVND (reference sequence). TCRdb keeps only in-frame clones here, not all; method: immunoSEQ multiplex PCR. The data hold approximately 210,000 clones, with about 84% observed a single time. Sequenced material: PBMCs. The sequence was collected from a woman under 30 in good health and CMV-seronegative. The chain recombines TRBV19 with TRBJ1-2; TRBD1 aligns across 8 bases. CDR3 in amino acids: CASSAMGLGQESSGYTF. The DNA for the CDR3 is TGTGCCAGTAGTGCGATGGGCCTGGGACAGGAGTCTAGTGGCTACACCTTC.